Following are 20 T cell receptor beta chains from one sample sequenced in a study of shared clonotypes between healthy human individuals. Naive CD8 isolation took CD45RO-negative cells positively selected for CCR7 and excluded terminally differentiated effector memory CD45RA+ cells. The protocol was immunoSEQ multiplex PCR, while the TCRdb copy is restricted to in-frame clones and leaves out a portion. The repertoire includes some 2.1 million clones, around 96% of them detected once, and around 1.1% sits in the top ten. Material: naive CD8+ T cells sorted from blood. The receptor set was obtained from a man aged 18 to 30 in good health.

V gene TRBV7-2 combines with J gene TRBJ2-5, with 9 bases that match TRBD2. Per germline, CDR1 SGHTA and CDR2 FQGNSA. The CDR3 has 18 residues. With V trimmed by 2 bases and J by 5 bases, 15 bases remained unmatched. The CDR3 sequence is CASSLMSVGLAFLETQYF. CDR3 nucleotides: TGTGCCAGCAGCTTAATGTCAGTAGGACTAGCGTTTTTGGAGACCCAGTACTTC.

This clone was seen only once. The chain joins TRBV5-6 to TRBJ1-5, with a possible D match to TRBD1 (6 bases). The CDR3 consists of 15 residues. Germline lookup yields CDR1 SGHDT and CDR2 YYEEEE. The V end lost 0 bases, the J end lost 5 bases, and 12 bases lay between the germline ends. The CDR3 DNA follows: TGTGCCAGCAGCTTGGCAGGGGCTCGGCATCAGCCCCAGCATTTT. It is translated as CASSLAGARHQPQHF.

The J gene is TRBJ2-7, the V gene TRBV6-1; 7 bases line up with TRBD1. There are 13 residues in the CDR3. Germline V CDR1 and CDR2: MNHNS, SASEGT. J lost 2 bases, V lost 7 bases, and 5 bases had no gene match. The CDR3 is CASNPTGPYEQYF. In nucleotides, the CDR3 is TGTGCCAGCAACCCGACAGGGCCCTACGAGCAGTACTTC.

As to this clone: Other DNA sequences in this sample translate to the same CDR3. The chain combines TRBV13 with TRBJ2-2; D is undetermined. This CDR3 spans 13 amino acids. Trimming took 0 bases from V and 6 from J, leaving 5 bases between them. Germline V lookup: CDR1 PRHDT, CDR2 FYEKMQ (reference sequence). The CDR3 DNA reads as TGTGCCAGCAGCTTAGGGGCAGCCGGGGAGCTGTTTTTT. Protein sequence: CASSLGAAGELFF. Full variable domain (outside the CDR3, taken from reference TRBV13 and TRBJ2-2): AAGVIQSPRHLIKEKRETATLKCYPIPRHDTVYWYQQGPGQDPQFLISFYEKMQSDKGSIPDRFSAQQFSDYHSELNMSSLELGDSALYFCASSLGAAGELFFGEGSRLTVL.

A remark on this clone: A much larger clone sits a single nucleotide away, making a read error possible. The identical CDR3 is also encoded by other nucleotide sequences in the sample. The V gene is TRBV13, the J gene TRBJ1-1, with D perhaps matching TRBD1 (5 bases). This CDR3 contains 13 residues. Trimming cost V 0 bases and J 3 bases, with 5 bases left between them. CDR1 PRHDT and CDR2 FYEKMQ come from the germline V gene (reference sequence). CDR3 sequence (DNA): TGTGCCAGCAGCTTAGGGGGGGACACTGAAGCTTTCTTT. Its protein is CASSLGGDTEAFF.

J is TRBJ1-3 and V is TRBV2; D gene uncertain. Germline-derived CDR1 and CDR2 are SNHLY and FYNNEI. This CDR3 is 15 amino acids long. The germline V and J ends were trimmed by 7 bases and 0 bases, with 13 bases remaining between them. The CDR3 reads CASIWQQSSGNTIYF. CDR3 in DNA: TGTGCCAGCATTTGGCAGCAAAGCTCTGGAAACACCATATATTTT.

A word on this clone: One end of the junction is discordant with germline, which a read error may explain. The chain has TRBV7-9 and TRBJ2-5, with D possibly TRBD2 on 5 matching bases. CDR3 length equals 16 residues. Germline V CDR1 and CDR2: SEHNR, FQNEAQ (reference sequence). The CDR3 here is CASSYPSSHNQETQYF. The CDR3 nucleotides read TGTGCCAGCAGCTATCCTAGCTCTCACAACCAGGAGACCCAGTACTTC. Complete variable domain (other parts from reference TRBV7-9 and TRBJ2-5): DTGVSQNPRHKITKRGQNVTFRCDPISEHNRLYWYRQTLGQGPEFLTYFQNEAQLEKSRLLSDRFSAERPKGSFSTLEIQRTEQGDSAMYLCASSYPSSHNQETQYFGPGTRLLVL.

The rearrangement links TRBV4-1 to TRBJ1-2; 7 bases agree with TRBD1. V trimming: 0 bases; J trimming: 5 bases; junction bases outside the gene matches: 15. The CDR3 length is 18 residues. Germline V gene lookup returns CDR1 MGHRA and CDR2 YSYEKL. As DNA, the CDR3 is TGCGCCAGCAGCCAAGATACGATTTCGGGACAGCATCTTTATGGCTACACCTTC. Its translation is CASSQDTISGQHLYGYTF.

Here the CDR3 DNA reads TGTGCCATCAGTGAAGCGGACAGAACCTATGGCTACACCTTC. Translated: CAISEADRTYGYTF. The chain couples TRBV10-3 to TRBJ1-2, with D perhaps TRBD1 (6 bases). Germline CDR1 reads ENHRY; CDR2 reads SYGVKD. Trimming pared 3 bases from V and 4 bases from J, leaving 12 bases between. This CDR3 is 14 amino acids long.

This clone was detected only once. The rearrangement links TRBV11-2 to TRBJ1-2; D unresolved. Germline-derived CDR1 and CDR2 are SGHAT and FQNNGV. V gave up 0 bases and J gave up 6 bases, with 5 bases separating them. The CDR3 is made up of 12 amino acids. CDR3 in DNA: TGTGCCAGCAGCTTAGACCAAAATGGCTACACCTTC. Amino acids: CASSLDQNGYTF.

The gene calls are TRBV4-1 and TRBJ1-5; 8 nucleotides match TRBD1. The length of the CDR3 is 15 residues. Trimming took 2 bases from V and 2 from J; bases not matched to a gene: 2. Looked up from germline, CDR1 is MGHRA and CDR2 is YSYEKL. The CDR3 nucleotides are TGCGCCAGCAGCCAACAGGGGGCTGGCAATCAGCCCCAGCATTTT. Translation: CASSQQGAGNQPQHF.

The V gene is TRBV7-9, the J gene TRBJ2-7, with 8 nucleotides matching TRBD2. The J segment lost 6 bases and the V segment lost 1 base, leaving 8 bases of the junction unmatched. The germline V gene has CDR1 SEHNR and CDR2 FQNEAQ (reference sequence). This CDR3 is 15 amino acids long. CDR3 region: CASSLEAGRASEQYF. CDR3 sequence (DNA): TGTGCCAGCAGCTTAGAGGCCGGGAGGGCCTCCGAGCAGTACTTC.

The rearrangement joins TRBV28 to TRBJ2-7; either TRBD1 or TRBD2 may supply D (5 bases each). The CDR3 is 14 residues long. Per the germline V gene, CDR1 is MDHEN and CDR2 is SYDVKM. The V end lost 3 bases, the J end lost 4 bases, and 13 bases lay between the germline ends. The CDR3 nucleotides are TGTGCCAGCAGTTTCCAGGGAGTAGCATACGAGCAGTACTTC. Amino acids: CASSFQGVAYEQYF.

The rearrangement links TRBV7-8 to TRBJ2-7, with TRBD1 matching 7 bases. CDR3 length: 16 amino acids. Germline CDR1 is SGHVS and CDR2 is FQNEAQ. V shed 4 bases, J shed 3 bases, and the junction held 12 bases outside the gene matches. CDR3 loop: CASSSDPDRVIYEQYF. The DNA for the CDR3 is TGTGCCAGCAGCTCCGACCCAGACAGGGTCATCTACGAGCAGTACTTC.

This clone was observed a single time. The chain uses TRBV6-1 and TRBJ1-2; no reliable D call. The CDR3 runs 13 residues. Germline V lookup: CDR1 MNHNS, CDR2 SASEGT. V lost 3 bases and J 7 bases, leaving 12 bases between the germline ends. The DNA of the CDR3 is TGTGCCAGCAGTGAGGCGGAAATGGGTGGCTACACCTTC. Translating gives CASSEAEMGGYTF.

The rearrangement joins TRBV6-1 to TRBJ1-5; perhaps TRBD1 as D (6 bases). The V end lost 2 bases, the J end lost 6 bases, and 14 bases lay between the germline ends. In germline, CDR1 is MNHNS, CDR2 SASEGT. CDR3 size: 15 residues. This CDR3 reads CASSEWAGDGQPQHF. CDR3 DNA: TGTGCCAGCAGTGAATGGGCAGGGGACGGTCAGCCCCAGCATTTT.

A word on this clone: Distinct nucleotide sequences in the sample also encode this CDR3. The rearrangement uses TRBV6-1 and TRBJ2-1, with no clear D. CDR1 and CDR2 from the germline V gene are MNHNS and SASEGT. Trimming pared 3 bases from V and 8 bases from J, leaving 2 bases between. This CDR3 is built from 10 residues. The CDR3 sequence: CASSEDEQFF. The DNA of the CDR3 is TGTGCCAGCAGTGAGGATGAGCAGTTCTTC.

V gene TRBV30 combines with J gene TRBJ2-7; no clear D gene. Germline loops: CDR1 GTSNPN, CDR2 SVGIG (reference sequence). The ends were cut back, 0 bases at V and 3 bases at J, with 12 bases in the middle. The CDR3 runs to 14 residues. DNA of the CDR3: TGTGCCTGGAGTGTACTTAACAGAAACTACGAGCAGTACTTC. It codes for CAWSVLNRNYEQYF.

On this clone itself: The same CDR3 arises from other DNA sequences in this sample as well. The CDR3 loop is CASSYTGSYEQYF. The CDR3 bases are TGTGCCAGCAGCTACACGGGCTCCTACGAGCAGTACTTC. The chain is built from TRBV6-5 and TRBJ2-7; unclear D gene. This CDR3 is 13 amino acids long. Per germline, CDR1 MNHEY and CDR2 SVGAGI. V was shortened by 6 bases and J by 0 bases, with 9 bases between the two germline ends.

CDR3 sequence reads: CAIRPHGGLDEQYF. Written as DNA, the CDR3 is TGTGCCATCCGACCCCACGGGGGACTAGACGAGCAGTACTTC. V and J are TRBV10-3 and TRBJ2-7; 8 bases align to TRBD2. Losses at the gene ends were 8 bases for V and 5 bases for J; bases not matched to a gene: 11. From germline, CDR1 is ENHRY and CDR2 SYGVKD. The CDR3 is made up of 14 amino acids.